A selection of T cell receptor beta chains follows, all from one sample in a study of blood T cell repertoires in COVID-19. Some clones are missing from TCRdb's copy, which holds only in-frame ones; the method was immunoSEQ multiplex PCR. The table records about 400,000 clones, around 87% of them present only once. Sequencing input: peripheral blood. The source is a human donor in a cohort sampled during active COVID-19. Each CDR3 is given with its conserved first and last residue. D genes are given only for firm matches. Only part of the rows carry a size: once, few, many, or a class if the clone is expanded.

d_call	v_call	clone_size	j_call	cdr3_nt	cdr3_aa
NA	TRBV5-6	NA	TRBJ1-1	TGTGCCAGCAGCTTGGTGAAGGGGGTGGGTACTGAAGCTTTCTTT	CASSLVKGVGTEAFF
TRBD1	TRBV11-3	NA	TRBJ1-2	TGTGCCAGCAGCCTCGACAGGGATTATGGCTACACCTTC	CASSLDRDYGYTF
NA	TRBV6-5	NA	TRBJ2-1	TGTGCCAGCAGTTACGCAGGGGACTACAATGAGCAGTTCTTC	CASSYAGDYNEQFF
TRBD1	TRBV6-1	NA	TRBJ1-2	TGTGCCAGCAGTGAAGGAGGTCAGGGGGCAATATGGGGCTACACCTTC	CASSEGGQGAIWGYTF
TRBD2	TRBV27	NA	TRBJ2-1	TGTGCCAGCAGTTCCGGGACTAGCGGGAGGGCAGGTGAGCAGTTCTTC	CASSSGTSGRAGEQFF
TRBD1	TRBV28	NA	TRBJ2-7	TGTGCCAGCAGTTTATGGTCCGGGACAGGGGGCCACGAGCAGTACTTC	CASSLWSGTGGHEQYF
TRBD1	TRBV10-3	NA	TRBJ1-1	TGTGCCATCAGTGAGGCCGGGACAGGGACATCGGTAGCTTTCTTT	CAISEAGTGTSVAFF
TRBD1	TRBV19	NA	TRBJ1-1	TGTGCCAGTAGTATGGACAGGGAAGCCACTGAAGCTTTCTTT	CASSMDREATEAFF
TRBD2	TRBV11-3	NA	TRBJ2-2	TGTGCCAGCAGCTCCGGACTAGCGGGGGACACCGGGGAGCTGTTTTTT	CASSSGLAGDTGELFF
TRBD2	TRBV2	NA	TRBJ2-3	TGTGCCAGCAACGCGGGAGCTACGCAGTATTTT	CASNAGATQYF
TRBD2	TRBV19	NA	TRBJ2-2	TGTGCCAGTAGCCCCAGGGGGGCGGGAGGGACCGGGGAGCTGTTTTTT	CASSPRGAGGTGELFF
NA	TRBV7-9	NA	TRBJ2-2	TGTGCCAGCAGCTTGTTTTTGGGCATCGGGGAGCTGTTTTTT	CASSLFLGIGELFF
NA	TRBV27	NA	TRBJ2-4	TGTGCCAGCAAGGAGAGAGTAGCCAAAAACATTCAGTACTTC	CASKERVAKNIQYF
NA	TRBV19	NA	TRBJ1-4	TGTGCCAGTAGTATCCTCGGGGGTGAAAAACTGTTTTTT	CASSILGGEKLFF
TRBD1	TRBV5-1	NA	TRBJ1-1	TGCGCCAGCAGCGCAGGACAGGGAGACACTGAAGCTTTCTTT	CASSAGQGDTEAFF
TRBD1	TRBV19	NA	TRBJ2-2	TGTGCCAGTAGTATAGATGGGGGACAGGGAGAGCTGTTTTTT	CASSIDGGQGELFF
TRBD1	TRBV7-3	NA	TRBJ2-5	TGTGCCAGCAGCTTAACGAGCGCGGGACAGGGGTCAACCCAGTACTTC	CASSLTSAGQGSTQYF
TRBD1	TRBV15	NA	TRBJ2-7	TGTGCCACCAGCAGAGATGTCAGGGGGCTCTACGAGCAGTACTTC	CATSRDVRGLYEQYF
NA	TRBV5-4	NA	TRBJ2-1	TGTGCCAGCAGCTTGGGCCGGGGAGAAGACGGTGAGCAGTTCTTC	CASSLGRGEDGEQFF
NA	TRBV3-1/TRBV3-2	NA	TRBJ1-2	TGTGCCAGCAGCCAAGATACCGGGGGCTATGGCTACACCTTC	CASSQDTGGYGYTF
NA	TRBV29-1	NA	TRBJ1-1	TGCAGCGTTGAGGCGGCAATGAACACTGAAGCTTTCTTT	CSVEAAMNTEAFF
TRBD2	TRBV13	NA	TRBJ2-7	TGTGCCAGCAGCTCCGCTTTAGCGGGAGGGCTCGAGCAGTACTTC	CASSSALAGGLEQYF
TRBD2	TRBV28	NA	TRBJ2-3	TGTGCCAGCAGTTACCCGGGAGGCGAAGATACGCAGTATTTT	CASSYPGGEDTQYF
TRBD1	TRBV15	NA	TRBJ1-3	TGTGCCACCAGCAGCCGATACAGGGGGAACTCTGGAAACACCATATATTTT	CATSSRYRGNSGNTIYF
NA	TRBV20-1	NA	TRBJ1-5	TGCAGTGCTAGTACCCAGAGGCAGCCCCAGCATTTT	CSASTQRQPQHF
NA	TRBV7-8	NA	TRBJ2-5	TGTGCCAGCAGCTTAGTCCTACAAGAGACCCAGTACTTC	CASSLVLQETQYF
TRBD2	TRBV4-2	few	TRBJ2-2	TGTGCCAGCAGCCAGAGAGCGGGAGGGCCCACCGGGGAGCTGTTTTTT	CASSQRAGGPTGELFF
NA	TRBV19	NA	TRBJ2-3	TGTGCCAGTGCCCCGGGAGTGGGTGGAGATACGCAGTATTTT	CASAPGVGGDTQYF
NA	TRBV7-9	NA	TRBJ1-4	TGTGCCAGCAGCTTAGGTTTGGACTGGGATGAAAAACTGTTTTTT	CASSLGLDWDEKLFF
NA	TRBV30	NA	TRBJ1-4	TGTGCCTGGAGTGTTTCTTTAACTAATGAAAAACTGTTTTTT	CAWSVSLTNEKLFF
NA	TRBV5-6	NA	TRBJ1-6	TGTGCCAGCAGCTTGGCGGGGGGAGGGAATTCACCCCTCCACTTT	CASSLAGGGNSPLHF
NA	TRBV5-1	NA	TRBJ2-5	TGCGCCAGCAGCTTGAGAGCCCGGGGTGTGGAGGAGACCCAGTACTTC	CASSLRARGVEETQYF
NA	TRBV6-5	NA	TRBJ1-5	TGTGCCACTCGGGAGGGATCGGACTTGGGGCAGCCCCAGCATTTT	CATREGSDLGQPQHF
NA	TRBV11-2	few	TRBJ1-1	TGTGCCAGCAGCTTAGACAGGGCTGAAGCTTTCTTT	CASSLDRAEAFF
TRBD2	TRBV10-3	NA	TRBJ2-3	TGTGCCATTGCGACTAGCGGTACAGATACGCAGTATTTT	CAIATSGTDTQYF
TRBD2	TRBV5-4	NA	TRBJ2-1	TGTGCCAGCAGCTTGGGGGGGCTAGCGGGGTTCAATGAGCAGTTCTTC	CASSLGGLAGFNEQFF
NA	TRBV2	NA	TRBJ2-7	TGTGCCAGCAGGAAGCGCCCCAGGGGAGGGGACTACGAGCAGTACTTC	CASRKRPRGGDYEQYF
NA	TRBV6-5	NA	TRBJ2-2	TGTGCCAGCAGTTACTCTGGCTCCACCGGGGAGCTGTTTTTT	CASSYSGSTGELFF
TRBD1	TRBV25-1	once	TRBJ2-1	TGTGCCAGCAGTGATGGACAGGGGGCCTACAATGAGCAGTTCTTC	CASSDGQGAYNEQFF
NA	TRBV14	NA	TRBJ1-2	TGTGCCAGCAGCCACCCCGGCGGCCGAAAGAACTATGGCTACACCTTC	CASSHPGGRKNYGYTF
NA	TRBV6-5	NA	TRBJ2-7	TGTGCCAGCACCCCGGACCTAGCGAGGTCCTACGAGCAGTACTTC	CASTPDLARSYEQYF
NA	TRBV6-5	NA	TRBJ1-3	TGTGCCAGCAGGGGCGGGGGGGCGACTGGAAACACCATATATTTT	CASRGGGATGNTIYF
NA	TRBV7-3	NA	TRBJ2-1	TGTGCCAGCAGCTTAAATGCGGGCGAATATAATGAGCAGTTCTTC	CASSLNAGEYNEQFF
TRBD2	TRBV15	NA	TRBJ2-1	TGTGCCACCAGCAGGGGAGGGTATAGCAATGAGCAGTTCTTC	CATSRGGYSNEQFF
NA	TRBV7-3	NA	TRBJ2-3	TGTGCCAGCAGCCCCACCCGAGCAGATACGCAGTATTTT	CASSPTRADTQYF
NA	TRBV20-1	NA	TRBJ2-1	TGCAGTGCTAGTCCTAGACCCAATGAGCAGTTCTTC	CSASPRPNEQFF
TRBD1	TRBV25-1	NA	TRBJ1-6	TGTGCCAGCAGTGCCTTGACAGGGGATAATTCACCCCTCCACTTT	CASSALTGDNSPLHF
NA	TRBV7-9	NA	TRBJ1-1	TGTGCCAGCAGCTCAGCAACAGGGTCCACTGAAGCTTTCTTT	CASSSATGSTEAFF
TRBD1	TRBV11-1	NA	TRBJ2-5	TGTGCCAGCAGCTTAGGGGACAGGGGACGAGAGACCCAGTACTTC	CASSLGDRGRETQYF
NA	TRBV9	once	TRBJ2-5	TGTGCCAGCAGCGTAGGCAGGGGGGATGGAGAGACCCAGTACTTC	CASSVGRGDGETQYF
TRBD1	TRBV6-5	NA	TRBJ1-4	TGTGCCAGCAGATCGGGACAGGACCCCGCAAAACTGTTTTTT	CASRSGQDPAKLFF
TRBD1	TRBV19	NA	TRBJ1-2	TGTGCCAGTAGTTTCAGGGGGACCTATGGCTACACCTTC	CASSFRGTYGYTF
NA	TRBV7-9	once	TRBJ2-3	TGTGCCAGCAGCTTAGTAGACAACACAGATACGCAGTATTTT	CASSLVDNTDTQYF
TRBD2	TRBV6-5	NA	TRBJ2-2	TGTGCCAGCAGTTACTCTAGCGGGGTCACCGGGGAGCTGTTTTTT	CASSYSSGVTGELFF
TRBD2	TRBV6-4	NA	TRBJ2-2	TGTGCCAGCAGCGCACCTGGGAGGGAGAACACCGGGGAGCTGTTTTTT	CASSAPGRENTGELFF
TRBD1	TRBV25-1	few	TRBJ2-7	TGTGCCAGCAGTGAATGGAGACAGGGGGACGAGCAGTACTTC	CASSEWRQGDEQYF
TRBD1	TRBV19	NA	TRBJ2-7	TGTGCCAGTAGTACGGGACAGGGGGGAACCTACGAGCAGTACTTC	CASSTGQGGTYEQYF
NA	TRBV7-2	NA	TRBJ2-1	TGTGCCAGCAGCTTAACAGTGGCAAATGAGCAGTTCTTC	CASSLTVANEQFF
NA	TRBV7-9	NA	TRBJ2-3	TGTGCCAGCAGCTTAGCGCTTCAACAGGAAAATCGAGATACGCAGTATTTT	CASSLALQQENRDTQYF
NA	TRBV27	NA	TRBJ1-4	TGTGCCAGCAGTCAGTCCACAACTAATGAAAAACTGTTTTTT	CASSQSTTNEKLFF